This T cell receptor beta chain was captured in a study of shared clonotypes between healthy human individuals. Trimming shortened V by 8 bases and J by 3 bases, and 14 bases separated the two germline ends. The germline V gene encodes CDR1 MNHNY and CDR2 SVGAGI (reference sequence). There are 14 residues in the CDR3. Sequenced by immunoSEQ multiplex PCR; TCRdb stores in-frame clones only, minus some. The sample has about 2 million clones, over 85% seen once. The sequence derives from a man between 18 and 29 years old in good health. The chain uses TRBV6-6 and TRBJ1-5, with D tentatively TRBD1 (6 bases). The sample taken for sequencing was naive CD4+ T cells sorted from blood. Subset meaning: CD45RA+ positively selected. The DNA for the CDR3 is TGTGCCAGCGTACCGGGACACCTCAATCAGCCCCAGCATTTT. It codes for CASVPGHLNQPQHF.